The T cell receptor beta chain described here comes from a study of tumor-infiltrating lymphocytes in primary liver carcinoma. As for the study in general: Subjects consisted of male and female patients aged 30 to 69 years.

A primer matching the constant region was used to make TCR beta cDNA from approximately 500 ng of total RNA. Three rounds of nested multiplex PCR with slightly modified ARM-PCR produced TCR beta libraries. Investigators reported that the first two PCR rounds, at 10 to 11 cycles each, used TRBV1-TRBV30 forward primers with a C-beta reverse primer. TCRdb called the multiplex PCR reads again in MiXCR, with one record for every CDR3 protein. This table has 300,000 to 400,000 distinct CDR3 sequences, about two thirds appearing once. CDR3 length equals 16 residues. Germline V gene data show CDR1 as SGHAT and CDR2 as FQNNGV. Trimming took 1 base from V and 4 from J, leaving 14 bases between them. Blood RNA originated from unsorted whole blood, with germline DNA additionally extracted.

The sample taken for sequencing was peripheral blood. The receptor comes from a man in his forties or fifties with primary liver carcinoma and hepatitis B virus infection. V and J are TRBV11-2 and TRBJ2-1; tentative D call: TRBD2 (6 bases). CDR3 DNA sequence: TGTGCCAGCAGCTTAGGACCGGGACTGCTGTACAATGAGCAGTTCTTC. Translating gives CASSLGPGLLYNEQFF.